What follows is one T cell receptor beta chain and its context. This entry comes from a study of technical replicates of blood from a handful of donors. This CDR3 has 15 residues. After removal of 7 bases from V and 0 bases from J, the junction contained 5 bases not matched to a gene. Germline V gene sequence: CDR1 MNHNS, CDR2 SASEGT. Clones were read by immunoSEQ multiplex PCR, and TCRdb kept only the in-frame ones, dropping some. The table includes about 85,000 clones, about 95% detected once. The chain is built from TRBV6-1 and TRBJ1-1; 10 nucleotides align to TRBD1. This TCR was sampled from a human donor in good health. Sequencing was carried out using T cells isolated from PBMCs. CDR3 DNA sequence: TGTGCCAGCACCGAGGGACAGGGGATGAACACTGAAGCTTTCTTT. Translating gives CASTEGQGMNTEAFF.